The rows below give T cell receptor beta chains drawn from one sample of a study of molecular identifiers for immune sequencing clone quantification. From the PCR reads, TCRdb called clonotypes with MiXCR, one entry per CDR3 protein. There are more than 450,000 distinct CDR3 sequences in the sample; 25% occur only once, and around 0.79% lies in the top ten. The sequencing input was naive CD8+ T cells from blood, with Jurkat cell RNA spiked in. Every receptor here comes from a human donor in good health. Some libraries in this study had Jurkat cell RNA spiked in. Both conserved end residues are part of each CDR3. The order of the fields is clone size, J gene, D gene, V gene, CDR3 protein, CDR3 DNA. A D gene is named only where the DNA matches it firmly. Rows give clone size only sometimes, using once, few, many, or a class for an expanded clone.

many	TRBJ2-3	NA	TRBV6-2/TRBV6-3	CASSSEQLDTQYF	TGTGCCAGCAGTTCAGAACAACTAGATACGCAGTATTTT
many	TRBJ2-3	TRBD2	TRBV6-2/TRBV6-3	CASSAGGPDTQYF	TGTGCCAGCAGCGCGGGGGGTCCAGATACGCAGTATTTT
many	TRBJ1-3	NA	TRBV5-8	CASSLDIGGGNTIYF	TGTGCCAGCAGCTTGGACATAGGAGGGGGAAACACCATATATTTT
NA	TRBJ2-5	TRBD1	TRBV19	CASSEGQGVLQETQYF	TGTGCCAGTAGTGAGGGACAGGGGGTCCTCCAAGAGACCCAGTACTTC
NA	TRBJ1-1	NA	TRBV24-1	CATREAPETEAFF	TGTGCCACCAGGGAGGCCCCGGAGACTGAAGCTTTCTTT
NA	TRBJ2-2	NA	TRBV15	CATSRGGTGNTGELFF	TGTGCCACCAGCAGGGGGGGGACAGGGAACACCGGGGAGCTGTTTTTT
NA	TRBJ2-7	TRBD2	TRBV6-4	CASRDGGFSHEQYF	TGTGCCAGCAGAGACGGGGGGTTTAGCCACGAGCAGTACTTC
NA	TRBJ2-7	NA	TRBV7-6	CASSLASSRGYSYEQYF	TGTGCCAGCAGCTTAGCTTCCTCCCGGGGCTACTCCTACGAGCAGTACTTC
many	TRBJ1-5	NA	TRBV2	CASSGMGGDQPQHF	TGTGCCAGCAGTGGGATGGGGGGGGATCAGCCCCAGCATTTT
NA	TRBJ2-1	TRBD2	TRBV9	CASSVDGGVYNEQIF	TGTGCCAGCAGCGTAGACGGGGGGGTCTACAATGAGCAGATCTTC
many	TRBJ1-5	NA	TRBV4-1	CASSQGQDRQPQHF	TGCGCCAGCAGCCAAGGACAGGACCGTCAGCCCCAGCATTTT
NA	TRBJ1-6	TRBD1	TRBV6-2/TRBV6-3	CATFDRDVNSPLHF	TGTGCAACCTTCGACAGGGACGTTAATTCACCCCTCCACTTT
NA	TRBJ2-7	NA	TRBV6-2/TRBV6-3	CASRMTDTSYEQYF	TGTGCCAGCAGGATGACTGATACTTCCTACGAGCAGTACTTC
many	TRBJ1-3	NA	TRBV27	CASSLYGSGNTIYF	TGTGCCAGCAGTTTGTATGGCTCTGGAAACACCATATATTTT
few	TRBJ2-5	NA	TRBV5-4	CASSGYQETQYF	TGTGCCAGCAGCGGGTACCAAGAGACCCAGTACTTC
few	TRBJ1-6	NA	TRBV9	CASSVASGFDANHSPLHF	TGTGCCAGCAGCGTAGCATCGGGGTTCGACGCAAATCATTCACCCCTCCACTTT
NA	TRBJ1-1	NA	TRBV2	CASSEGRGTEAFF	TGTGCCAGCAGTGAAGGCAGGGGCACTGAAGCTTTCTTT
NA	TRBJ2-5	TRBD2	TRBV9	CASSSLSGASLETQYF	TGTGCCAGCAGCTCACTCAGCGGGGCTTCCTTGGAGACCCAGTACTTC
NA	TRBJ1-2	TRBD1	TRBV2	CASSPGQGPLGYTF	TGTGCCAGCAGCCCCGGACAGGGTCCTCTCGGCTACACCTTC
few	TRBJ2-4	TRBD2	TRBV20-1	CSARDTPAGAYIQYF	TGCAGTGCTAGAGATACCCCAGCGGGAGCGTACATTCAGTACTTC
many	TRBJ2-7	NA	TRBV20-1	CSAPWGYEQYF	TGCAGTGCTCCCTGGGGGTACGAGCAGTACTTC
few	TRBJ2-1	TRBD2	TRBV4-3	CASSQDRLAGYNEQFF	TGCGCCAGCAGCCAAGATCGTCTAGCGGGGTACAATGAGCAGTTCTTC
few	TRBJ1-5	NA	TRBV6-1	CASSEWRVSNQPQHF	TGTGCCAGCAGTGAGTGGCGGGTCAGCAATCAGCCCCAGCATTTT
few	TRBJ2-7	NA	TRBV6-2/TRBV6-3	CASGPFGGYEQYF	TGTGCCAGCGGTCCCTTTGGGGGCTACGAGCAGTACTTC
many	TRBJ2-3	NA	TRBV28	CASSFPPQGFQTDTQYF	TGTGCCAGCAGTTTCCCCCCACAGGGTTTTCAGACAGATACGCAGTATTTT
few	TRBJ2-1	NA	TRBV6-2/TRBV6-3	CASTTWGGASEQFF	TGTGCCAGCACTACGTGGGGTGGGGCTAGTGAGCAGTTCTTC
many	TRBJ1-1	NA	TRBV6-2/TRBV6-3	CASSEAILMNTEAFF	TGTGCCAGCAGTGAGGCCATCCTGATGAACACTGAAGCTTTCTTT
many	TRBJ2-7	TRBD2	TRBV20-1	CSARSTSGYEQYF	TGCAGTGCTAGATCGACTAGCGGCTACGAGCAGTACTTC
NA	TRBJ2-3	NA	TRBV19	CASTAPSTDTQYF	TGTGCCAGTACGGCCCCTAGCACAGATACGCAGTATTTT
many	TRBJ2-7	NA	TRBV4-3	CASSQDRLARAYEQYF	TGCGCCAGCAGCCAAGATCGGTTAGCCAGGGCGTACGAGCAGTACTTC
NA	TRBJ2-1	NA	TRBV12-3/TRBV12-4	CASRTGIWAEQFF	TGTGCCAGCAGGACGGGTATTTGGGCTGAGCAGTTCTTC
NA	TRBJ2-2	NA	TRBV6-2/TRBV6-3	CASSQLGVHDSHFANTGELFF	TGTGCCAGCAGTCAACTGGGGGTCCACGACAGCCACTTCGCGAACACCGGGGAGCTGTTTTTT
many	TRBJ2-3	TRBD2	TRBV7-9	CASSQSGVTDTQYF	TGTGCCAGCAGCCAGAGCGGGGTCACAGATACGCAGTATTTT
NA	TRBJ2-7	NA	TRBV27	CASSLIGGRDPEQYF	TGTGCCAGCAGTTTAATCGGGGGCAGGGACCCCGAGCAGTACTTC
few	TRBJ1-6	NA	TRBV6-5	CASSSLEGADNSPLHF	TGTGCCAGCAGTTCCCTTGAGGGTGCAGACAATTCACCCCTCCACTTT
few	TRBJ1-1	NA	TRBV9	CASSFGRERQNTEAFF	TGTGCCAGCAGCTTCGGGAGGGAGAGGCAGAACACTGAAGCTTTCTTT
NA	TRBJ2-3	NA	TRBV3-1	CASSQRLDTDTQYF	TGTGCCAGCAGCCAAAGACTAGACACAGATACGCAGTATTTT
few	TRBJ2-5	NA	TRBV13	CASTSGVGGPLETQYF	TGTGCCAGCACCTCCGGGGTTGGGGGCCCTCTAGAGACCCAGTACTTC
few	TRBJ2-3	NA	TRBV20-1	CSARDLAGGPDTQYF	TGCAGTGCTAGGGATCTAGCCGGAGGGCCAGATACGCAGTATTTT
many	TRBJ2-7	TRBD1	TRBV29-1	CSVMDRGDEQYF	TGCAGCGTTATGGACAGGGGGGACGAGCAGTACTTC
NA	TRBJ2-7	NA	TRBV27	CASSRYSSYEQYF	TGTGCCAGCTCCCGCTACAGCTCCTACGAGCAGTACTTC
NA	TRBJ2-5	TRBD1	TRBV25-1	CASSKSMGTEETQYF	TGTGCCAGCAGTAAAAGTATGGGGACAGAAGAGACCCAGTACTTC
few	TRBJ1-1	TRBD1	TRBV4-1	CASSQDLGTALNTEAFF	TGCGCCAGCAGCCAAGATTTGGGGACAGCGCTGAACACTGAAGCTTTCTTT